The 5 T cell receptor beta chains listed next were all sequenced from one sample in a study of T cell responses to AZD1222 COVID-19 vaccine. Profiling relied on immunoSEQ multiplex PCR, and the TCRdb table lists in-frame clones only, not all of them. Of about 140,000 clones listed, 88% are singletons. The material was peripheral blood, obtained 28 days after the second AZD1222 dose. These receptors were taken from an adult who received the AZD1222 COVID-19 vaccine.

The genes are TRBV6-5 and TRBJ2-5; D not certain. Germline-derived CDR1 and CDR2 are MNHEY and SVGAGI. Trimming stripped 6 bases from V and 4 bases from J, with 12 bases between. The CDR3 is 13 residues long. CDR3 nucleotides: TGTGCCAGCAGGGTGCCGGTGGGAGAGACCCAGTACTTC. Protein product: CASRVPVGETQYF.

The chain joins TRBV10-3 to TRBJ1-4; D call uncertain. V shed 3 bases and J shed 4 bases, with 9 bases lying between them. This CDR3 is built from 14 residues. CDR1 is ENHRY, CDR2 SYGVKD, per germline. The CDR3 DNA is TGTGCCATCAGTGATACAGCCAATAATGAAAAACTGTTTTTT. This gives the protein CAISDTANNEKLFF.

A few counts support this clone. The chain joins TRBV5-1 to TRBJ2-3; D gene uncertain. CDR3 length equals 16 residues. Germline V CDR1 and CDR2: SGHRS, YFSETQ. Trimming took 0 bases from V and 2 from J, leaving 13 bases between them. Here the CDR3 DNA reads TGCGCCAGCAGCTTGGGTGGCCGGACCGACACAGATACGCAGTATTTT. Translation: CASSLGGRTDTDTQYF.

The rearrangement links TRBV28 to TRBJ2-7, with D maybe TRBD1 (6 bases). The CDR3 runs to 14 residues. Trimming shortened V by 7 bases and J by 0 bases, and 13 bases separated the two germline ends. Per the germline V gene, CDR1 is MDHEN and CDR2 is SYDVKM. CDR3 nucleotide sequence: TGTGCCAGCAACCCGGGACAAAGCTCCTACGAGCAGTACTTC. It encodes CASNPGQSSYEQYF.

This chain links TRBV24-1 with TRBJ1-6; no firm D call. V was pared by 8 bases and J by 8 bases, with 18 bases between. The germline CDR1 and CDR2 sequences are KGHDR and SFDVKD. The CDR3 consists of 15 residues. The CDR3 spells CATKLEGVSDSPLHF. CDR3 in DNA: TGTGCCACCAAATTGGAGGGAGTCTCGGATTCACCCCTCCACTTT.